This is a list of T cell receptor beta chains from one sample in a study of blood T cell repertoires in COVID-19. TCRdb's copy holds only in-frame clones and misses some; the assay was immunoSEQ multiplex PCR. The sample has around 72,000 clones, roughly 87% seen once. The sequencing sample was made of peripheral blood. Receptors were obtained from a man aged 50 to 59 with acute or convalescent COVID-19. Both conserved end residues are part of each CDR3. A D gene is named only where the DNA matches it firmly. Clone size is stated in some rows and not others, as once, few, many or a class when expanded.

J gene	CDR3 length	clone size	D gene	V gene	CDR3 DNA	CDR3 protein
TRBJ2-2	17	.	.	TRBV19	TGTGCCAGTAGTATAGCGTCAGGGGTGTTGAGCACCGGGGAGCTGTTTTTT	CASSIASGVLSTGELFF
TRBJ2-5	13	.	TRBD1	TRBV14	TGTGCCAGCAGCCGGGGACAGGGGGAGACCCAGTACTTC	CASSRGQGETQYF
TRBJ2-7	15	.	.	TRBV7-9	TGTGCCAGCAGCGCCCGGACAGCCGGGAACTACGAGCAGTACTTC	CASSARTAGNYEQYF
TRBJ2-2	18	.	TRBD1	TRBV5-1	TGCGCCAGCAGCAGCCTGACAGGGGCCCACATAAACACCGGGGAGCTGTTTTTT	CASSSLTGAHINTGELFF
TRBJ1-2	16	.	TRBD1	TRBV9	TGTGCCAGCAGCGGGGCCTTCGACAGGGGGCTTGGTGGCTACACCTTC	CASSGAFDRGLGGYTF
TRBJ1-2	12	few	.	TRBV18	TGTGCCAGCTCACTGGCAGACTATGGCTACACCTTC	CASSLADYGYTF
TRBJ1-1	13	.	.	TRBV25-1	TGTGCCAGCAGTGAATGGACAGCCACTGAAGCTTTCTTT	CASSEWTATEAFF
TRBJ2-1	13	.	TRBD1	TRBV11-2	TGTGCCAGCCCGGGACAGGGGTACAATGAGCAGTTCTTC	CASPGQGYNEQFF
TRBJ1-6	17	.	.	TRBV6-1	TGTGCCAGCAGTGGGACAGCCTTGGGCTCCTATAATTCACCCCTCCACTTT	CASSGTALGSYNSPLHF
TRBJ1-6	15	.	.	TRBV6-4	TGTGCCAGCAGAGCACAGAGCTCCTATAATTCACCCCTCCACTTT	CASRAQSSYNSPLHF
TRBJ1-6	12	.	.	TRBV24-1	TGTGCCACCAGTGACGATAATTCACCCCTCCACTTT	CATSDDNSPLHF
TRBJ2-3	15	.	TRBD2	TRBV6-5	TGTGCCAGCAGTTATTTCGCGGGGGGATCAGATACGCAGTATTTT	CASSYFAGGSDTQYF
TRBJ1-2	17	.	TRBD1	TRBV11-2	TGTGCCAGCAGCTTAGGTTTTGCGGGACAGGGTGTATATGGCTACACCTTC	CASSLGFAGQGVYGYTF
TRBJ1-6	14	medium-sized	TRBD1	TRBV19	TGTGCCAGTACCGGACAGGGCGAGAATTCACCCCTCCACTTT	CASTGQGENSPLHF
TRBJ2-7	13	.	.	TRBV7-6	TGTGCCAGCAGCTTAGGAGGTGACTACGAGCAGTACTTC	CASSLGGDYEQYF
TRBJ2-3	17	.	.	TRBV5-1	TGCGCCAGCAGCTTGAATCCGTTAGGAGGTTCGTCAGATACGCAGTATTTT	CASSLNPLGGSSDTQYF
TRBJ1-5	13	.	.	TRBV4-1	TGCGCCAGCAGCCAAGTCCCCGATCAGCCCCAGCATTTT	CASSQVPDQPQHF
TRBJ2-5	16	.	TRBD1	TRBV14	TGTGCCAGCAGCCAAAGGACAGGGAAGGTCCAAGAGACCCAGTACTTC	CASSQRTGKVQETQYF
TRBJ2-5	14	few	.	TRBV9	TGTGCCAGCAGCACCCAAGGGGTAGGAGAGACCCAGTACTTC	CASSTQGVGETQYF
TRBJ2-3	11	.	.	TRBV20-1	TGCATGGTGGCTAGCACAGATACGCAGTATTTT	CMVASTDTQYF
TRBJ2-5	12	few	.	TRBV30	TGTGCCCACGACACTAGCCGGGAGACCCAGTACTTC	CAHDTSRETQYF
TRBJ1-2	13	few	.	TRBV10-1	TGCGCCAGCAGTGGGCAGGATGGCTATGGCTACACCTTC	CASSGQDGYGYTF